Below are 6 T cell receptor beta chains sequenced from a single sample in a study of a mutant IDH1 vaccine in newly diagnosed glioma. Time point: week 47, end of study. One vaccine dose held 300 ug of mutant IDH1 20-mer peptide and came with topical imiquimod. Assay used: immunoSEQ multiplex PCR; TCRdb lists only in-frame clones, some missing. The sample lists more than 10,000 clones, roughly 79% seen once, with 3.5% to 5% in the top ten. No antigen is known for these receptors. The sequencing used PBMCs, collected from a glioma patient whose treatment included an IDH1 peptide vaccine. These receptors came from a middle-aged woman with glioma.

This clone was seen a few times. The chain links TRBV5-4 to TRBJ1-5, with D uncertain. CDR1 and CDR2 from the germline V gene are SGHNT and YYREEE (reference sequence). This CDR3 contains 13 residues. V shed 1 base and J shed 8 bases, with 10 bases lying between them. CDR3 region: CASSLKGVEPQHF. Written as DNA, the CDR3 is TGTGCCAGCAGCTTGAAGGGAGTTGAGCCCCAGCATTTT. The full variable domain, its missing parts supplied by reference TRBV5-4 and TRBJ1-5, is ETGVTQSPTHLIKTRGQQVTLRCSSQSGHNTVSWYQQALGQGPQFIFQYYREEENGRGNFPPRFSGLQFPNYSSELNVNALELDDSALYLCASSLKGVEPQHFGDGTRLSIL.

The gene calls are TRBV15 and TRBJ2-5; D gene ambiguous. The CDR3 consists of 14 residues. V was trimmed by 1 base and J by 5 bases, leaving 11 bases between them. Germline CDR1 is LNHNV and CDR2 is YYDKDF (reference sequence). The CDR3 DNA sequence: TGTGCCACCAGCAGAGGGGTTCGGAGTGAGACCCAGTACTTC. This codes for CATSRGVRSETQYF. The entire variable domain, with the rest obtained from reference TRBV15 and TRBJ2-5, is as follows: DAMVIQNPRYQVTQFGKPVTLSCSQTLNHNVMYWYQQKSSQAPKLLFHYYDKDFNNEADTPDNFQSRRPNTSFCFLDIRSPGLGDTAMYLCATSRGVRSETQYFGPGTRLLVL.

This chain joins TRBV11-2 and TRBJ1-1; D is uncertain. The V gene's germline CDR1 is SGHAT and CDR2 FQNNGV. With 1 base removed from V and 7 bases from J, the gap between germline ends came to 10 bases. CDR3 length equals 13 residues. CDR3 residues: CASSLGPPSEAFF. The CDR3 coding sequence is TGTGCCAGCAGCTTAGGTCCCCCGAGTGAAGCTTTCTTT.

The chain links TRBV5-1 to TRBJ2-4; D is unclear. The germline gives CDR1 SGHRS, CDR2 YFSETQ. The CDR3 runs to 15 residues. V lost 5 bases and J 4 bases, leaving 16 bases between the germline ends. Written as DNA, the CDR3 is TGCGCCAGCAGTAGTAGGCCTAGTGAGAAAAACATTCAGTACTTC. Translated: CASSSRPSEKNIQYF.

The gene calls are TRBV9 and TRBJ1-6; D gene ambiguous. Germline V gives CDR1 SGDLS, CDR2 YYNGEE. This CDR3 has 16 residues. V lost 4 bases, J lost 2 bases, and 13 bases lay in between. In DNA form, the CDR3 reads TGTGCCAGCAGCTCCGCCGCCGAGGCCTATAATTCACCCCTCCACTTT. This sequence encodes CASSSAAEAYNSPLHF.

CDR3 residues: CASSQDGGDTEAFF. The CDR3 coding sequence is TGTGCCAGCAGCCAAGATGGCGGGGACACTGAAGCTTTCTTT. This rearrangement joins TRBV4-2 to TRBJ1-1; D is unresolved. Germline CDR1 reads LGHNA; CDR2 reads YNFKEQ. This CDR3 comprises 14 residues. Between the trimmed V and J ends, which lost 0 bases and 3 bases, there was a span of 8 bases.